This is a list of T cell receptor beta chains from one sample in a study of T cells in Graves' hyperthyroidism and ophthalmopathy. TCRdb used MiXCR to reprocess the multiplex PCR reads, holding one entry per CDR3 protein. The sample lists about 570,000 distinct CDR3 sequences; roughly 46% were seen once. Sequencing used peripheral blood or thyroid tissue (not recorded which). These receptors were collected from an adult woman with Graves' disease, either hyperthyroidism or ophthalmopathy (not recorded which). Both conserved end residues are part of each CDR3. A D gene is named only where the DNA matches it firmly. Not all rows give a size; the values are once, few, many and, for expanded clones, a class.

V gene	clone size	D gene	J gene	CDR3 DNA	CDR3 protein
TRBV20-1	many	NA	TRBJ2-5	TGCAGTGCTACCCCCCTGGGCCAAGAGACCCAGTACTTC	CSATPLGQETQYF
TRBV15	NA	NA	TRBJ2-5	TGTGCCACCAGCAGCTACGGAGGGTCCCAAGAGACCCAGTACTTC	CATSSYGGSQETQYF
TRBV14	NA	NA	TRBJ1-1	TGTGCCAGCAGCCAAGATCGGGGGTGGAACACTGAAGCTTTCTTT	CASSQDRGWNTEAFF
TRBV7-8	many	NA	TRBJ2-5	TGTGCCAGCAGCGAGGGCGGGACCCAGTACTTC	CASSEGGTQYF
TRBV10-3	NA	NA	TRBJ1-2	TGTGCCTCAAGGGGTAGTAACATGAACTATGGCTACACCTTC	CASRGSNMNYGYTF
TRBV30	few	TRBD1	TRBJ1-1	TGTGCCTGGAGTGTGACAGGGATGAGGGCTGAAGCTTTCTTT	CAWSVTGMRAEAFF
TRBV29-1	once	TRBD1	TRBJ1-1	TGCAGCGTTCGGTCGACAGGGAGCTTTGAAGCTTTCTTT	CSVRSTGSFEAFF
TRBV6-1	many	NA	TRBJ1-1	TGTGCCAACACCCGGGAGAGAGGGACTGAAGCTTTCTTT	CANTRERGTEAFF
TRBV6-1	NA	TRBD1	TRBJ1-2	TGTGCCAGCGGGGTAACAGGGGATGGCTACACCTTC	CASGVTGDGYTF
TRBV20-1	NA	TRBD1	TRBJ2-1	TGCAGTGCTATTGACTACAGGGGGCGCGGGGATGAGCAGTTCTTC	CSAIDYRGRGDEQFF
TRBV25-1	NA	NA	TRBJ2-6	TGTGCCATCAGGCAGGCTCCCGACCGGGGGGCCAACGTCCTGACTTTC	CAIRQAPDRGANVLTF
TRBV3-1	many	NA	TRBJ1-2	TGTGCCAGCAGCCCAGAACCGGGACGGTACACCTTC	CASSPEPGRYTF
TRBV3-1	many	NA	TRBJ2-7	TGTGCCAGCGGCCGAGGGTACGAGCAGTACTTC	CASGRGYEQYF
TRBV7-8	many	TRBD1	TRBJ1-5	TGTGCTACCGGGACAGTCAATCAGCCCCAGCATTTT	CATGTVNQPQHF
TRBV14	many	NA	TRBJ1-1	TGTGCCAGCAGCCGAGCCCACCGACGGGGGAAAGGGACTGAAGCTTTCTTT	CASSRAHRRGKGTEAFF
TRBV15	many	NA	TRBJ2-2	TGTGCCGCTCGGGAGATCCGACTTATTAACACCGGGGAGCTGTTTTTT	CAAREIRLINTGELFF
TRBV4-1	many	NA	TRBJ2-7	TGCGCCAGCAGCCAAGGGCTCACTAGCTCCTACGAGCAGTACTTC	CASSQGLTSSYEQYF
TRBV10-3	NA	NA	TRBJ2-7	TGTGCCATCAGTGAGTCCTCGGTTGTGGGCGAGCAGTACTTC	CAISESSVVGEQYF
TRBV19	NA	NA	TRBJ1-3	TGTGCCAGTAGTATGGGACGGAACTCTGGAAACACCATATATTTT	CASSMGRNSGNTIYF
TRBV5-5	NA	NA	TRBJ1-5	TGTGCCAGCAGCTATGGACAGAGAAAAGGCAATCAGCCCCAGCATTTT	CASSYGQRKGNQPQHF
TRBV7-2	NA	NA	TRBJ1-1	NA	CASSIYLCSVGDRGEAFF
TRBV6-6	many	TRBD1	TRBJ2-2	TGTGCCAGCAGGATACAGGGGCATACCGGGGAGCTGTTTTTT	CASRIQGHTGELFF
TRBV24-1	NA	NA	TRBJ1-2	TGTGCCACCAAGGGGGGCTACACCTTC	CATKGGYTF
TRBV20-1	many	NA	TRBJ1-5	TGCAGTGCTAGAGTTGGGTTGCCTCAGCCCCAGCATTTT	CSARVGLPQPQHF
TRBV12-3/TRBV12-4	many	NA	TRBJ2-7	TGTGCCAGCGCACGGGACCCCACCTACGAGCAGTACTTC	CASARDPTYEQYF
TRBV4-1	NA	TRBD1	TRBJ2-7	TGCGCCAGCAGCCATAGGGACAGGGGGCAGTACTTC	CASSHRDRGQYF
TRBV19	NA	NA	TRBJ1-5	TGTGCCAGCAGTGCTCCTAGGGGGTTAAAGCAGCCCCAGCATTTT	CASSAPRGLKQPQHF
TRBV9	NA	TRBD2	TRBJ2-7	TGTGCCAGCAGCGTAGATGGGGGAGGGAGTAATGAGCAGTACTTC	CASSVDGGGSNEQYF
TRBV9	NA	TRBD1	TRBJ1-2	TGTGCCAGCAGCGTAGGCATAGGGGGCTCTAACTACGGCTACACCTTC	CASSVGIGGSNYGYTF
TRBV2	NA	NA	TRBJ1-5	TGTGCCAGCAGTGAAGTTGGGACGGGCCATCGCCCCCAGCATTTT	CASSEVGTGHRPQHF
TRBV6-2/TRBV6-3	many	NA	TRBJ2-5	TGTGCCAGCACCGGGCGCACACAAGAGACCCAGTACTTC	CASTGRTQETQYF
TRBV5-4	NA	NA	TRBJ2-2	TGTGCCAGCAGCCAATTACCGGGACAGAACACCGGGGAGCTGTTTTTT	CASSQLPGQNTGELFF
TRBV25-1	NA	TRBD2	TRBJ2-5	TGTGCCAGCAGTCGAAGCGGGAGGGTGGAGACCCAGTACTTC	CASSRSGRVETQYF
TRBV10-3	many	TRBD1	TRBJ1-1	TGTGCCATCAGTGAAAGGGGGACCGACAGGGGACACACTGAAGCTTTCTTT	CAISERGTDRGHTEAFF
TRBV19	many	TRBD1	TRBJ1-4	TGTGCCAGTAGCCTTCGGCGACAGGGCAATGAAAAACTGTTTTTT	CASSLRRQGNEKLFF
TRBV6-1	many	NA	TRBJ1-1	TGTGCCTGCCGGGGGACTCCGTTGAACACTGAAGCTTTCTTT	CACRGTPLNTEAFF
TRBV5-5	NA	NA	TRBJ1-5	TGTGCCAGCAGCTTGGCCGGGTTAGGGACCGGAAATCAGCCCCAGCATTTT	CASSLAGLGTGNQPQHF
TRBV10-3	NA	TRBD2	TRBJ2-7	TGTGCCAGCCTACCGTTTGGTGGGCTAGCGGATTCCTACGAGCAGTACTTC	CASLPFGGLADSYEQYF
TRBV5-4	many	NA	TRBJ2-7	TGTGCCAGCAGCTCGAGACAGGTGCCCTGGGAGCAGTACTTC	CASSSRQVPWEQYF
TRBV5-1	NA	NA	TRBJ2-3	TGCGCCAGCAGCCCCATCTCCGGGAAGGTTAGCACAGATACGCAGTATTTT	CASSPISGKVSTDTQYF
TRBV20-1	many	NA	TRBJ1-1	TGCAGTGCTCCGAGTCAGGCATTGAGGGCTGAAGCTTTCTTT	CSAPSQALRAEAFF
TRBV15	NA	TRBD2	TRBJ2-7	TGTGCCACCAGCCCTAGCGGGAGCCTCTACGAGCAGTACTTC	CATSPSGSLYEQYF
TRBV7-8	NA	NA	TRBJ1-2	TGTGCCAGCAGCTTGGGGGGACCGTACTCTGGAAACACCTTC	CASSLGGPYSGNTF
TRBV5-1	many	NA	TRBJ1-2	TGCGCCAGCACACGACTCGGGGGGCAGATTGAGCTTTATGGCTACACCTTC	CASTRLGGQIELYGYTF
TRBV20-1	NA	NA	TRBJ2-5	TGCAGTGCTTACCTCGGGGAGGCCAATCAGCCCCAGTACTTC	CSAYLGEANQPQYF
TRBV10-3	NA	NA	TRBJ1-1	TGTGCCATCAGGGGGATGTTCGCTGAAGCTTTCTTT	CAIRGMFAEAFF
TRBV5-1	many	TRBD1	TRBJ1-2	TGCGCCAGCAGCTTAGGGGGACAGGGGGACGACTATGGCTACACCTTC	CASSLGGQGDDYGYTF
TRBV2	NA	NA	TRBJ1-1	TGTGCCAGCAGTGAAGAAGCAGTATATACCACTGAAGCTTTCTTT	CASSEEAVYTTEAFF
TRBV29-1	few	NA	TRBJ1-1	TGCAGCGTTCCGGGACTGACGAACACTGAAGCTTTCTTT	CSVPGLTNTEAFF